This T cell receptor beta chain comes out of a study of cytomegalovirus exposure and HLA in healthy donors. Turning to this clone: Its target is unknown.

This CDR3 has 12 residues. The V and J ends lost 0 bases and 4 bases respectively, with 6 bases between them. Germline CDR1 reads SQVTM; CDR2 reads ANQGSEA. This PCR relied on a set of 60 Vbeta primers and 13 Jbeta primers. This table comes from immunoSEQ multiplex PCR, and its TCRdb copy is limited to in-frame clones, with some not included. The sample includes under 100,000 clones, more than 50% of them seen just once. General study points: Beyond CMV serostatus, there was no information to go on about immune exposure.

The sequence was obtained from a woman aged 35 to 49 in good health and CMV-seropositive. The sample taken for sequencing was PBMCs. The rearrangement uses TRBV29-1 and TRBJ1-2; the D is unclear. Here the CDR3 reads CSVEDPGYGYTF. In DNA form, the CDR3 reads TGCAGCGTTGAAGATCCAGGCTATGGCTACACCTTC.